The 24 T cell receptor beta chains given below trace back to one sample, sequenced in a study of blood T cell repertoires in COVID-19. The assay was immunoSEQ multiplex PCR, and TCRdb's table has in-frame clones only and misses some. Here the sample spans 190,000 or so clones, around 86% being singletons. Sequencing was done on a sample of peripheral blood. Receptors originate from a man aged 40-50 years with active or convalescent COVID-19.

Concerning this clone itself: This clone may be a read error of a much larger clone one base away. V usage is TRBV11-2 and J usage is TRBJ1-2, with 8 bases fitting TRBD1. CDR1 and CDR2 (germline): SGHAT, FQNNGV. The CDR3 is 13 residues long. The V segment lost 5 bases and the J segment 5 bases; nucleotides outside the gene matches: 4. Here the CDR3 reads CASSLGQGYGYTF. CDR3 DNA sequence: TGTGCCAGCAGCCTCGGACAGGGTTATGGCTACACCTTC.

V usage is TRBV6-5 and J usage is TRBJ1-1, with D perhaps TRBD1 (5 bases). Germline V lookup: CDR1 MNHEY, CDR2 SVGAGI. V lost 6 bases and J 5 bases, leaving 16 bases between the germline ends. This CDR3 has 14 residues. The CDR3 sequence is CASRTGVTVTEAFF. For the CDR3, the DNA is TGTGCCAGCAGAACGGGGGTGACGGTGACTGAAGCTTTCTTT.

This rearrangement joins TRBV4-1 to TRBJ2-3; 7 nucleotides line up with TRBD2. The CDR3 consists of 16 residues. Germline CDR1 and CDR2: MGHRA and YSYEKL. V dropped 0 bases and J dropped 4; count of bases not matched to a gene: 7. The DNA of the CDR3 is TGCGCCAGCAGCCAAGATACCCGGGGAGGGGCAGATACGCAGTATTTT. Amino acids: CASSQDTRGGADTQYF.

The chain links TRBV5-1 to TRBJ1-2; 8 bases agree with TRBD1. The germline V gene has CDR1 SGHRS and CDR2 YFSETQ. The junction had 11 bases not matched to a gene; V was cut back by 3 bases and J by 1 base. CDR3 length equals 17 residues. The CDR3 DNA follows: TGCGCCAGCAGCTCCAATAACGACAGGGGCTTTAACTATGGCTACACCTTC. Encoded protein: CASSSNNDRGFNYGYTF.

The rearrangement links TRBV14 to TRBJ2-1; 8 nucleotides agree with TRBD1. Germline V CDR1 and CDR2: SGHDN, FVKESK. The ends lost 4 bases at V and 8 bases at J; junction bases unmatched: 7. The CDR3 spans 14 residues. The CDR3 protein is CASSLAQGAYEQFF. The CDR3 nucleotides are TGTGCCAGCAGCCTGGCTCAGGGGGCCTATGAGCAGTTCTTC.

The chain joins TRBV6-6 to TRBJ1-2; no firm D call. Germline CDR1 reads MNHNY; CDR2 reads SVGAGI (reference sequence). The V end was cut by 7 bases, the J end by 2 bases, with 20 bases between. The CDR3 sequence is 16 residues long. The CDR3 region has the DNA TGTGCCAGCATACAAGTGGGCCAAGGTCAGAACTATGGCTACACCTTC. The encoded protein is CASIQVGQGQNYGYTF.

The V gene is TRBV7-9, the J gene TRBJ2-1, with D possibly matching TRBD2 (5 bases). Deletions cut 5 bases from V and 0 bases from J, with 17 bases between. Per the germline V gene, CDR1 is SEHNR and CDR2 is FQNEAQ (reference sequence). The CDR3 is 17 residues long. CDR3 DNA sequence: TGTGCCAGCAGCCCACCCCGGGGTAGCTTCTCCTACAATGAGCAGTTCTTC. Amino acid sequence: CASSPPRGSFSYNEQFF.

V is TRBV28 and J is TRBJ2-7, with 8 bases identical to TRBD2. Unmatched junction bases numbered 16, after V lost 4 bases and J lost 2 bases. This CDR3 is built from 18 residues. Germline V lookup: CDR1 MDHEN, CDR2 SYDVKM. In DNA form, the CDR3 reads TGTGCCAGCAGTTCCCAGCGGGGGTTGAGGGGTATACCCTACGAGCAGTACTTC. Amino acids: CASSSQRGLRGIPYEQYF.

Written as DNA, the CDR3 is TGTGCCAGCAGCCCAAAGAGGGACGAGCAGTACTTC. It codes for CASSPKRDEQYF. The rearrangement links TRBV7-9 to TRBJ2-7; D is possibly TRBD2 (5 bases). Trimming took 5 bases from V and 5 from J, leaving 10 bases between them. Looked up from germline, CDR1 is SEHNR and CDR2 is FQNEAQ (reference sequence). The CDR3 is made up of 12 amino acids.

This clone was counted once. The chain joins TRBV11-3 to TRBJ2-2; 7 bases match TRBD2. The length of the CDR3 is 17 residues. Trimming at V came to 5 bases and at J to 0 bases, leaving 9 bases not matched to a gene. Germline-derived CDR1 and CDR2 are SGHNT and YENEEA. The CDR3: CASSPPVGGANTGELFF. DNA for the CDR3: TGTGCCAGCAGCCCGCCGGTGGGAGGGGCGAACACCGGGGAGCTGTTTTTT.

This clone was picked up a small number of times. This sequence joins TRBV4-1 and TRBJ1-2; D possibly corresponds to TRBD1 (6 bases). The V end lost 1 base, the J end lost 7 bases, and 19 bases lay between the germline ends. The CDR3 sequence is 16 residues long. CDR1 and CDR2 from the germline V gene are MGHRA and YSYEKL. The CDR3 is CASSQVSGQGMGGYTF. CDR3 sequence (DNA): TGCGCCAGCAGCCAAGTTTCTGGCCAGGGGATGGGTGGCTACACCTTC.

The CDR3 DNA sequence: TGTGCCAGCAGCCACCGGGAGGAGCAGTACTTC. This codes for CASSHREEQYF. The chain couples TRBV28 to TRBJ2-7, with a weak D call TRBD2 (6 bases). Per the germline V gene, CDR1 is MDHEN and CDR2 is SYDVKM. Trimming stripped 6 bases from V and 7 bases from J, with 10 bases between. The CDR3 totals 11 residues. The full variable domain, with the rest looked up from reference TRBV28 and TRBJ2-7, is DVKVTQSSRYLVKRTGEKVFLECVQDMDHENMFWYRQDPGLGLRLIYFSYDVKMKEKGDIPEGYSVSREKKERFSLILESASTNQTSMYLCASSHREEQYFGPGTRLTVT.

This chain uses TRBV5-1 with TRBJ1-1; 8 nucleotides align to TRBD1. Losses at the gene ends were 4 bases for V and 4 bases for J; bases not matched to a gene: 9. The V gene's germline CDR1 is SGHRS and CDR2 YFSETQ. This CDR3 spans 15 amino acids. The CDR3 here is CASSSRQGAVTEAFF. The CDR3 coding sequence is TGCGCCAGCAGCAGCCGTCAGGGGGCGGTCACTGAAGCTTTCTTT.

The chain links TRBV18 to TRBJ1-2; D might be TRBD1 (5 bases). From germline, CDR1 is KGHSH and CDR2 LQKENI. V was pared by 1 base and J by 6 bases, with 15 bases between. This CDR3 spans 15 amino acids. CDR3: CASSPLLSGGDGYTF. CDR3 DNA sequence: TGTGCCAGCTCACCACTCCTCTCGGGGGGAGATGGCTACACCTTC.

In this sample, this clone turned up a few times. The rearrangement uses TRBV7-3 and TRBJ1-2, with TRBD1 matching 10 bases. CDR3 length: 13 amino acids. The ends lost 5 bases at V and 7 bases at J; junction bases unmatched: 4. Looked up from germline, CDR1 is SGHTA and CDR2 is FQGTGA. For the CDR3, the DNA is TGTGCCAGCAGCCCGACAGGGGGCCGTGGCTACACCTTC. This encodes CASSPTGGRGYTF.

The genes are TRBV14 and TRBJ1-3, with D uncertain. This CDR3 is 13 amino acids long. V was shortened by 10 bases and J by 1 base, with 11 bases between the two germline ends. Looked up from germline, CDR1 is SGHDN and CDR2 is FVKESK. The CDR3 loop is CAIGEGSGNTIYF. CDR3 DNA sequence: TGTGCCATCGGAGAGGGTTCTGGAAACACCATATATTTT.

As DNA, the CDR3 is TGTGCCAGTCGCCCGGGACAGGGTTCCTATCAGCCCCAGCATTTT. Its translation: CASRPGQGSYQPQHF. The V call is TRBV19, the J call TRBJ1-5, with 9 bases fitting TRBD1. Germline CDR1 reads LNHDA; CDR2 reads SQIVND (reference sequence). The CDR3 loop spans 15 amino acids. With V trimmed by 8 bases and J by 5 bases, 10 bases remained unmatched. The full variable domain, completed using reference TRBV19 and TRBJ1-5, is DGGITQSPKYLFRKEGQNVTLSCEQNLNHDAMYWYRQDPGQGLRLIYYSQIVNDFQKGDIAEGYSVSREKKESFPLTVTSAQKNPTAFYLCASRPGQGSYQPQHFGDGTRLSIL.

The V call is TRBV9, the J call TRBJ2-2, with 10 bases identical to TRBD2. J was trimmed by 2 bases and V by 4 bases; bases with no gene match: 2. The germline gives CDR1 SGDLS, CDR2 YYNGEE. This CDR3 region has 15 residues. CDR3 amino acids: CASSPSGGNTGELFF. The CDR3 DNA reads TGTGCCAGCAGCCCTAGCGGGGGCAACACCGGGGAGCTGTTTTTT.

The rearrangement links TRBV12-3 or TRBV12-4 to TRBJ2-3; the D gene is possibly TRBD2 (5 bases). CDR3 length: 12 residues. V was clipped by 5 bases and J by 6 bases, with 9 bases between them. CDR3 bases: TGTGCCAGCAGTCCAGCGGCGGATACGCAGTATTTT. Its protein product is CASSPAADTQYF.

The rearrangement links TRBV5-6 to TRBJ2-7, with D possibly being TRBD1 (6 bases). Germline values: CDR1 SGHDT, CDR2 YYEEEE. The CDR3 sequence is 14 residues long. V was trimmed by 4 bases and J by 3 bases, leaving 14 bases between them. CDR3 protein: CASSAGMTGYEQYF. The CDR3 region has the DNA TGTGCCAGCAGCGCCGGGATGACAGGCTACGAGCAGTACTTC.

This chain connects TRBV29-1 to TRBJ1-1; D unclear. This CDR3 is built from 13 residues. Germline CDR1 and CDR2: SQVTM and ANQGSEA. V lost 5 bases to trimming and J lost 1 base, with 11 bases between them. This chain's CDR3 is CSVSVSRNTEAFF. The CDR3 coding sequence is TGCAGCGTTTCAGTCTCCCGGAACACTGAAGCTTTCTTT. The full variable domain, with the rest looked up from reference TRBV29-1 and TRBJ1-1, is SAVISQKPSRDICQRGTSLTIQCQVDSQVTMMFWYRQQPGQSLTLIATANQGSEATYESGFVIDKFPISRPNLTFSTLTVSNMSPEDSSIYLCSVSVSRNTEAFFGQGTRLTVV.

This chain uses TRBV2 with TRBJ1-5, with TRBD1 identical over 7 bases. The trim removed 6 bases at V and 6 bases at J, leaving 2 bases unmatched. Germline-derived CDR1 and CDR2 are SNHLY and FYNNEI. This CDR3 has 12 residues. CDR3 coding DNA: TGTGCCAGCAGAGACAGGGTTCAGCCCCAGCATTTT. Translated: CASRDRVQPQHF.

The rearrangement links TRBV19 to TRBJ2-2; the match to TRBD2 covers 14 bases. Germline V gene data show CDR1 as LNHDA and CDR2 as SQIVND (reference sequence). The ends lost 7 bases at V and 4 bases at J; junction bases unmatched: 11. The length of the CDR3 is 18 residues. The CDR3 loop is CASKETSGGASPTGELFF. CDR3 coding DNA: TGTGCCAGTAAGGAGACTAGCGGGGGGGCTTCCCCCACCGGGGAGCTGTTTTTT.

The chain has TRBV9 and TRBJ1-2; D is uncertain. Trimming took 0 bases from V and 4 from J, leaving 7 bases between them. Per germline, CDR1 SGDLS and CDR2 YYNGEE. This CDR3 region has 13 residues. DNA of the CDR3: TGTGCCAGCAGCGTAGGCGGGTCCTATGGCTACACCTTC. Residues: CASSVGGSYGYTF.